Included here is one TCR beta chain sequence, with context. This record comes from a study of cytomegalovirus exposure and HLA in healthy donors. With 60 Vbeta and 13 Jbeta primers, the PCR was carried out. Sequencing used immunoSEQ multiplex PCR; TCRdb keeps in-frame clones, though not all of them. Here the sample spans 180,000 or so clones, approximately 80% being singletons. This receptor was obtained from a female donor in good health and CMV-seronegative. The sample was PBMCs.

The chain's CDR3 is CASSLAGDAYEQYF. DNA of the CDR3: TGTGCCAGCAGTTTGGCGGGAGATGCCTACGAGCAGTACTTC. V usage is TRBV27 and J usage is TRBJ2-7, with TRBD2 matching over 7 bases. With V trimmed by 3 bases and J by 2 bases, 4 bases remained unmatched. The length of the CDR3 is 14 residues. The germline V gene has CDR1 MNHEY and CDR2 SMNVEV (reference sequence).